This T cell receptor beta chain derives from a study of T cell clonotyping in hematopoietic cell transplantation. CDR1 is SGHRS and CDR2 is YFSETQ in the germline V gene. This CDR3 has 16 amino acids. Trimming left V 0 bases short and J 4 bases short, with 14 bases between. This table comes from immunoSEQ multiplex PCR, and its TCRdb copy is limited to in-frame clones, with some not included. The table records 15,000 to 20,000 clones, over 55% of them present only once. Source material: peripheral blood mononuclear cells. This rearrangement joins TRBV5-1 to TRBJ1-5, with D possibly TRBD1 on 5 matching bases. This TCR derives from a woman aged 55-69 years in good health. Some clones in this sample may be carry-over from other donors' samples. CDR3 protein: CASSLAGGGPNQPQHF. The CDR3 DNA reads TGCGCCAGCAGCTTGGCCGGGGGTGGCCCTAATCAGCCCCAGCATTTT.